One T cell receptor (beta chain) is described in this entry. The antigen it recognizes is unknown. No much larger clone is present one base from it, and per-base qualities are unavailable. This entry is derived from a study of radiation and T cells in renal cell carcinoma (dated by TCRdb to 2020 to 2022). At the level of the whole study: The samples were drawn from a clinical trial, where primary renal cell carcinomas were treated with 15 Gy of stereotactic body radiation therapy and then removed by nephrectomy 4 weeks afterward. In total, around 53 samples, comprising some 25 tumors and 27 peripheral blood samples, were subjected to TCR beta sequencing. In the 45 to 65 samples combined, fewer than 5 million unique CDR3 nucleotide sequences were found, encoding roughly 3,000,000 unique CDR3 amino acid sequences. Overall study outcomes, separate from this receptor: The single-armed trial design could not address effects of radiation dose or scheduling on the TCR repertoire. In blood, the top tumor clonotypes increased from baseline to 2 weeks after radiation and then shrank by 4 weeks, which suggests a temporary expansion of tumor-resident clones. Because pretreatment tumor biopsies were not available, the study could not determine whether clonotypes were already present within the tumor at baseline. Tracking of blood repertoire dynamics stopped at approximately four weeks after treatment, with no follow-up past that point.

The immunoSEQ kit was used, according to the manufacturer's recommendations, to generate TCR beta libraries from genomic DNA. Library preparation used a first multiplex PCR with proprietary primers, then a second PCR adding unique barcodes, with bead cleanups after each round. A kit-provided positive control reaction and a negative control reaction were included in every sample batch. The final libraries were assessed on an Agilent 4200 TapeStation D1000 ScreenTape, pooled by volume, and quantified by qPCR. Sequencing ran on an Illumina NextSeq500 with a MidOutput 150-cycle cartridge, using 156 Read1 and 15 Index1 cycles with kit custom primers. The pooled library was loaded at about 1 pM, and roughly 20% PhiX control was spiked in. In the paper's pipeline: Vendor-processed data were analyzed in R, with a clonotype defined as all T cells sharing the same CDR3 nucleotide sequence. For clone abundance analyses, frequencies were normalized to the 10,000 most abundant clones in each sample. Public T cell clones, averaging fewer than five per sample, were removed before analysis. An abundance difference of at least 32-fold between compartments was the criterion for calling clonotypes tumor-enriched or baseline blood-enriched. A beta-binomial differential abundance model was applied to find clonotypes that expanded or contracted between blood time points. Tumor-blood repertoire similarity was measured with the Baroni-Urbani and Buser coefficient, and group comparisons used two-tailed Wilcoxon tests in R. TCRdb provides this immuneACCESS table in a form limited to in-frame rearrangements. Some clones are lacking; in checked studies, under half of them reflect an unresolved V gene, and why the rest are absent is not known. Clone size and the V and J calls come from that table; the DNA yielded D and trimming. This sample gives about 150,000 clones in total; 88% of them show up just once. Together, the top ten hold 4.1% of the sample.

The time point label here, explained by the study, means: baseline pretreatment blood. Taken with the paper, the label for treatment or condition translates to: 15 Gy SBRT to primary tumor, nephrectomy 4 weeks later. To follow tumor-enriched clonotypes, peripheral blood was collected serially from radiation-treated patients at baseline and again at 2 weeks and 4 weeks after SBRT. All patients had renal cell carcinoma with clear cell pathology. Genomic DNA for TCR sequencing was prepared using the QIAamp DNA Blood Mini Kit (Qiagen). The analyses included only samples that passed all quality control checks. V is cut by 9 bases and J by 3 bases, and the space between the germline ends is 15 bases. CDR1 and CDR2, per the germline V gene, are SGHNT and YENEEA. Including cysteine and phenylalanine, the CDR3 has 13 amino acids. Only the CDR3 part of the read is kept: 39 bases, read in frame from the first base.

The chain employs TRBV11-3 and TRBJ2-7; matching of 5 bases hints at TRBD2 as the D gene. The sequence came from a woman in her sixties or seventies with renal cell carcinoma. Source: blood, taken from a patient whose treatment included radiotherapy and nephrectomy. The DNA reads as follows: TGTGCCAGGCCGAGGGAACTAAACTACGAGCAGTACTTC. Translated, this gives CARPRELNYEQYF. Supplemented by the reference TRBV11-3 and TRBJ2-7 proteins around the CDR3, the complete variable domain is EAGVVQSPRYKIIEKKQPVAFWCNPISGHNTLYWYLQNLGQGPELLIRYENEEAVDDSQLPKDRFSAERLKGVDSTLKIQPAELGDSAVYLCARPRELNYEQYFGPGTRLTVT.